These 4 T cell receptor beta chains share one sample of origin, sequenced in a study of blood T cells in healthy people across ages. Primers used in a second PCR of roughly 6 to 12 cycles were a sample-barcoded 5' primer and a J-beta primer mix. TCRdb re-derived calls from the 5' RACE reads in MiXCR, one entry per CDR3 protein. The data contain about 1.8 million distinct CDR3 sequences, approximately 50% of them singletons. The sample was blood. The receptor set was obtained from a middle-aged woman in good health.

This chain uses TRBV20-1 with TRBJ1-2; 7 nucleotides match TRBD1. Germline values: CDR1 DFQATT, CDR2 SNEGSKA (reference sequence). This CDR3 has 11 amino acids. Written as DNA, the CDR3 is TGCACTACCGGGACAGACTATGGCTACACCTTC. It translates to CTTGTDYGYTF.

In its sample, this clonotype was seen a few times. CDR3 nucleotide sequence: TGCGCCAGCAGCTCGGACATCTCTGGGGCCAACGTCCTGACTTTC. Protein: CASSSDISGANVLTF. This chain uses TRBV5-1 with TRBJ2-6; TRBD1 is a possible D gene (5 bases). Per germline, CDR1 SGHRS and CDR2 YFSETQ. The CDR3 runs to 15 residues. V was trimmed by 3 bases and J by 0 bases, leaving 7 bases between them.

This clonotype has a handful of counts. The CDR3 coding sequence is TGCAGTGCTAGAGACCGGACAGGGGTGGTGAAGGGCTACACCTTC. This gives the protein CSARDRTGVVKGYTF. The chain couples TRBV20-1 to TRBJ1-2, with 9 bases that match TRBD1. The CDR3 is made up of 15 amino acids. Germline V gene sequence: CDR1 DFQATT, CDR2 SNEGSKA (reference sequence). Unmatched junction bases numbered 10, after V lost 0 bases and J lost 8 bases.

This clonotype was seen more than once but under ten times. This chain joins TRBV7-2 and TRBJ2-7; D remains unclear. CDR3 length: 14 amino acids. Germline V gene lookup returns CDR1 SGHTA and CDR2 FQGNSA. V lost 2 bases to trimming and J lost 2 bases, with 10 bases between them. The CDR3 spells CASSLSRFTYEQYF. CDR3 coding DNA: TGTGCCAGCAGCTTAAGCAGGTTTACCTACGAGCAGTACTTC.